This T cell receptor (beta chain) derives from a study of T-cell reconstitution after alpha-beta-depleted transplantation in children. The V and J ends lost 4 bases and 0 bases respectively, with 11 bases between them. Germline CDR1 and CDR2: SGDLS and YYNGEE. This CDR3 is 15 amino acids long. This clonotype was observed a single time. A TCRbeta library incorporating unique molecular identifiers was prepared. TCRdb reanalysed the PCR reads using MiXCR and keeps one entry per CDR3 protein. The data show roughly 500,000 distinct CDR3 sequences, about 31% seen once. J is TRBJ2-1 and V is TRBV9; perhaps TRBD1 as D (6 bases). Sequences were derived from PBMCs from the stem cell graft donor, sampled from the stem cell graft. The source is a human donor who donated a stem cell graft to a child with aplastic anemia. CDR3 DNA sequence: TGTGCCAGCAGCTTTACGACAGGCTCCTACAATGAGCAGTTCTTC. Amino acid sequence: CASSFTTGSYNEQFF.